The clone carrying this TCR beta chain was counted ten times or more. Its antigen remains unknown. This sample is drawn from a study of neurological immune-mediated disorders. TCRdb processed the 5' RACE reads anew with MiXCR; each CDR3 protein has one entry. Altogether 74,000 or so distinct CDR3 sequences are present, roughly 10% being singletons, with the ten largest covering around 1.7%. Germline-derived CDR1 and CDR2 are SGHRS and YFSETQ. This CDR3 contains 15 residues. V dropped 4 bases and J dropped 0 bases, with 8 bases sitting between them. Broader study findings: While HTLV-1-associated myelopathy showed the greatest TCR clonal expansion, multiple sclerosis showed the least, falling below healthy controls.

The chain carries TRBV5-1 and TRBJ2-6; no definite D call. The sample comprised PBMCs. The receptor was isolated from a man aged 50 or older in good health. CDR3 region: CASSPTNSGANVLTF. The CDR3, as DNA: TGCGCCAGCAGCCCTACCAACTCTGGGGCCAACGTCCTGACTTTC.